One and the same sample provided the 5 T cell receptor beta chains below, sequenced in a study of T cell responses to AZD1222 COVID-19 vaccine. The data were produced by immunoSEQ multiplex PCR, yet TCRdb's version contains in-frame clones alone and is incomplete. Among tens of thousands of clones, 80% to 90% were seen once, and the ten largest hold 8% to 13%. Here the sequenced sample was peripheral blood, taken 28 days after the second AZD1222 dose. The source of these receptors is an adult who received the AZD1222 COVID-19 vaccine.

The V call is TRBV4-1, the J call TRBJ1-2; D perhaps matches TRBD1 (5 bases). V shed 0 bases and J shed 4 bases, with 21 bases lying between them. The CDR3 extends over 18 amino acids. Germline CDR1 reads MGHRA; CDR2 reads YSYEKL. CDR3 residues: CASSQEAGALGFGYGYTF. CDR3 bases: TGCGCCAGCAGCCAAGAAGCCGGGGCACTAGGGTTTGGCTATGGCTACACCTTC.

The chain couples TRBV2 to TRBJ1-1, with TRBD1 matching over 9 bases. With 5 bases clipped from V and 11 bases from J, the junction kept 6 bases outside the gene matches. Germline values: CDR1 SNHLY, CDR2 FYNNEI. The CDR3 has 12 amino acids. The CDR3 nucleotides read TGTGCCAGCAGTCCTAGGACAGGGGCGGCTTTCTTT. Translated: CASSPRTGAAFF.

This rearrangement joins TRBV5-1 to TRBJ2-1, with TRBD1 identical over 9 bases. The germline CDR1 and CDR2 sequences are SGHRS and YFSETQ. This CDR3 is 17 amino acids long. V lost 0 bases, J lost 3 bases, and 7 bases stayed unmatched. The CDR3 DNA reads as TGCGCCAGCAGCTTGGGGACAGGGGAACCCCTCTACAATGAGCAGTTCTTC. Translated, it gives CASSLGTGEPLYNEQFF.

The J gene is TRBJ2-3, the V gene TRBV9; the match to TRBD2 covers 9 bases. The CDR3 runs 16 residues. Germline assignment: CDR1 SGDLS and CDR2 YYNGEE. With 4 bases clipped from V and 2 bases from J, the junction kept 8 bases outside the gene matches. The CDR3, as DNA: TGTGCCAGCAGCCCCCGGACTAGCGACGTCACAGATACGCAGTATTTT. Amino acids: CASSPRTSDVTDTQYF.

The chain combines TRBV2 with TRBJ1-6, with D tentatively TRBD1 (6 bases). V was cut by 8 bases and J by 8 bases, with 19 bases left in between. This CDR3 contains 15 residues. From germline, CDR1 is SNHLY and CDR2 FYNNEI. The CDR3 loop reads CASYLTGSSYSPLHF. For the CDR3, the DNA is TGTGCCAGCTATTTAACAGGGAGTAGTTATTCACCCCTCCACTTT.